This entry is about one T cell receptor (beta chain). Its target is not known. Researchers ran the PCR with 60 Vbeta and 13 Jbeta primers. The method was immunoSEQ multiplex PCR; TCRdb's version includes in-frame clones alone and lacks a portion of them. The data contain about 120,000 clones, around 72% of them singletons. The entry originates in a study of cytomegalovirus exposure and HLA in healthy donors. Study-level results: Being productive about 87% or about 30% of the time was typical of most TCR beta V segments in an earlier analysis. Later analysis placed DRB1 highest and HLA-C lowest in TCR association rates, which differed by HLA locus. With later analysis, a missense DCLRE1C variant became linked to TCR beta V- and J-gene trimming. Altogether, more than 150 TCR beta chains were recorded as cytomegalovirus-associated.

The receptor was derived from a woman aged 40 to 49 in good health and CMV-seropositive. Material: PBMCs.

The CDR3 DNA is TGTGCCAGGAGGGTCTACAATGAGCAGTTCTTC. Translated: CARRVYNEQFF. The chain recombines TRBV25-1 with TRBJ2-1; tentatively, D is TRBD2 (5 bases). The V end lost 9 bases, the J end lost 3 bases, and 6 bases lay between the germline ends. Germline V gene lookup returns CDR1 MGHDK and CDR2 SYGVNS. The CDR3 totals 11 residues.